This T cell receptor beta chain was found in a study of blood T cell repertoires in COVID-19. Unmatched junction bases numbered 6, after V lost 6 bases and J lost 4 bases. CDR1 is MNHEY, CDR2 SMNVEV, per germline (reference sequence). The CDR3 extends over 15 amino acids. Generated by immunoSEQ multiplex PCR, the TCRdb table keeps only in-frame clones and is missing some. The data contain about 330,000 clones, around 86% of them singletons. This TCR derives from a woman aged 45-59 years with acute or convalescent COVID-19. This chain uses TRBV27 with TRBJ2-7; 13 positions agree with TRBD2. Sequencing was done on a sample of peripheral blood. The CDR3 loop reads CASRRTSGSSYEQYF. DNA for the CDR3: TGTGCCAGCAGACGGACTAGCGGGAGTAGTTACGAGCAGTACTTC.